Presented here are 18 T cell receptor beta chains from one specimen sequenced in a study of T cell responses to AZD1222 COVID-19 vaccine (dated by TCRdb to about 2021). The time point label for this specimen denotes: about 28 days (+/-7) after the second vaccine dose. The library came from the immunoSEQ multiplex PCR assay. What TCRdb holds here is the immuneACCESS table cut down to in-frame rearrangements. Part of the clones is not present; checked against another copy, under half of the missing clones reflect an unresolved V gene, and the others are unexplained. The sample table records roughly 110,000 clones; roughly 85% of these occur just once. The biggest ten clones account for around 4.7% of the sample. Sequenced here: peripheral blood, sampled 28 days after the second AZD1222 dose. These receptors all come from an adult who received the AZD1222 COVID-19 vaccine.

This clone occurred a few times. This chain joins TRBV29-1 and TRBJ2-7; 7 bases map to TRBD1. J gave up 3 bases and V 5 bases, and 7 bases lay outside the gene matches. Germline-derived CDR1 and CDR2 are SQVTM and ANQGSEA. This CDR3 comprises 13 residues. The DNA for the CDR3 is TGCAGCGTTACCGGGACAGTGATCTACGAGCAGTACTTC. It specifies CSVTGTVIYEQYF.

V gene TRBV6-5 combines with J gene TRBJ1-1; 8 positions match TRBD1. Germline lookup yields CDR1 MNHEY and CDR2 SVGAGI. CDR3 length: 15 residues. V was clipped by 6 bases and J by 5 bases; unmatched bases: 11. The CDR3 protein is CASSTGGNLRTEAFF. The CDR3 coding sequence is TGTGCCAGCAGCACAGGGGGGAACCTACGTACTGAAGCTTTCTTT.

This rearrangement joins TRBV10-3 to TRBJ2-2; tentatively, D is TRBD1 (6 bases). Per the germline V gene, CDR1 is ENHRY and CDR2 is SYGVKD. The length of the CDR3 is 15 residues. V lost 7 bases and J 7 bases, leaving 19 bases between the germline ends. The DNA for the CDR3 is TGTGCCATCACGCCAGGGGCAGGCTCAGGCGGGGAGCTGTTTTTT. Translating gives CAITPGAGSGGELFF.

The CDR3 spells CASSTLQGARETQYF. The DNA of the CDR3 is TGTGCCAGCAGCACCCTACAGGGGGCGAGGGAGACCCAGTACTTC. The chain uses TRBV7-9 and TRBJ2-5, with TRBD1 identical over 9 bases. With V trimmed by 5 bases and J by 5 bases, 9 bases remained unmatched. The germline CDR1 and CDR2 sequences are SEHNR and FQNEAQ (reference sequence). CDR3 length equals 15 residues.

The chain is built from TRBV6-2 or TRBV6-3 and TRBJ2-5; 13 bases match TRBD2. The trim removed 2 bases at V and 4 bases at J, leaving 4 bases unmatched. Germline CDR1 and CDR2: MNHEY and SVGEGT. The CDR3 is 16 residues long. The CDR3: CASSYPGTSGVETQYF. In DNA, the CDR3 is TGTGCCAGCAGTTACCCCGGGACTAGCGGGGTAGAGACCCAGTACTTC.

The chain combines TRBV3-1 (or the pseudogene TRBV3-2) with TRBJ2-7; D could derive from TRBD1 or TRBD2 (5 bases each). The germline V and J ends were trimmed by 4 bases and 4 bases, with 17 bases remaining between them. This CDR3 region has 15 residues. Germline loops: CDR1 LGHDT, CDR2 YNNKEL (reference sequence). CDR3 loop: CASSPGLGVPYEQYF. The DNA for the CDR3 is TGTGCCAGCAGCCCAGGGTTGGGGGTCCCGTACGAGCAGTACTTC.

The CDR3 loop reads CASSPGLAGDEQYF. DNA for the CDR3: TGTGCCAGCAGCCCGGGACTAGCGGGGGACGAGCAGTACTTC. This chain uses TRBV4-2 with TRBJ2-7; 14 bases are a match to TRBD2. The CDR3 is 14 residues long. Germline assignment: CDR1 LGHNA and CDR2 YNFKEQ. The V gene end was trimmed by 4 bases and the J gene end by 5 bases; junction bases not matched to a gene: 1.

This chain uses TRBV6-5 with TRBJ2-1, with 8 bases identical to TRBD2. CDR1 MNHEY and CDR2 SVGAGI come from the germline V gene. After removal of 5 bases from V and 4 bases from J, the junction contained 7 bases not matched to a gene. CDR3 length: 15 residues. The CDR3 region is CASSRGGGFYNEQFF. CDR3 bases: TGTGCCAGCAGTAGGGGCGGGGGGTTTTACAATGAGCAGTTCTTC.

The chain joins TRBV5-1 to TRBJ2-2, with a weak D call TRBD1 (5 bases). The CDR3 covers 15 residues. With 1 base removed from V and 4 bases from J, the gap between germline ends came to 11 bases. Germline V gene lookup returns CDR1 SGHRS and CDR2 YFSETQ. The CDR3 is CASSLMGPLTGELFF. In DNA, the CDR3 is TGCGCCAGCAGCTTGATGGGGCCCCTCACCGGGGAGCTGTTTTTT.

This CDR3 is CASSPPDLIQYF. The DNA for the CDR3 is TGTGCCAGTAGTCCTCCCGACCTAATTCAGTACTTC. The chain recombines TRBV19 with TRBJ2-4; D remains unclear. V was cut by 5 bases and J by 10 bases, with 12 bases left in between. CDR3 size: 12 residues. In germline, CDR1 is LNHDA, CDR2 SQIVND (reference sequence).

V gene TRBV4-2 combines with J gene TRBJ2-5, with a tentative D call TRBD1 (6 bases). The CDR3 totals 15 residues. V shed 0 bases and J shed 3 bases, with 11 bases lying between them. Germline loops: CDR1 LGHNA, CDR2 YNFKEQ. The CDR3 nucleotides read TGTGCCAGCAGCCAAGATTGGGGGCGGAAAGAGACCCAGTACTTC. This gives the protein CASSQDWGRKETQYF.

CDR3 in DNA: TGTGCCAGCAGCCCGGGAGGGGGCCGGCGGCGGACCGGGGAGCTGTTTTTT. It yields the protein CASSPGGGRRRTGELFF. The gene calls are TRBV7-3 and TRBJ2-2; D is perhaps TRBD2 (8 bases). Germline-derived CDR1 and CDR2 are SGHTA and FQGTGA. The CDR3 is 17 amino acids. Deletions cut 5 bases from V and 5 bases from J, with 21 bases between.

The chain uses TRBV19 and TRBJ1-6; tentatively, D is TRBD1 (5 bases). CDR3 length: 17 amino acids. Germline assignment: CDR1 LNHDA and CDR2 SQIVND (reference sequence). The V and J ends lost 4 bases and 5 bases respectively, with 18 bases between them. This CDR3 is CASSSDRLRLNNSPLHF. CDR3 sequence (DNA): TGTGCCAGTAGTAGCGACAGACTCCGACTCAATAATTCACCCCTCCACTTT. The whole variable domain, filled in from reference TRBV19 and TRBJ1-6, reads DGGITQSPKYLFRKEGQNVTLSCEQNLNHDAMYWYRQDPGQGLRLIYYSQIVNDFQKGDIAEGYSVSREKKESFPLTVTSAQKNPTAFYLCASSSDRLRLNNSPLHFGNGTRLTVT.

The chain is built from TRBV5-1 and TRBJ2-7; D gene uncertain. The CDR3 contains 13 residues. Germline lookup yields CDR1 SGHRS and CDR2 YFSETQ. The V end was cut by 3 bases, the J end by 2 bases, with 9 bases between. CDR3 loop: CASSYDSPYEQYF. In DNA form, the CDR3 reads TGCGCCAGCAGCTACGACTCCCCCTACGAGCAGTACTTC. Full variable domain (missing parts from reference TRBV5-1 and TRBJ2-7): KAGVTQTPRYLIKTRGQQVTLSCSPISGHRSVSWYQQTPGQGLQFLFEYFSETQRNKGNFPGRFSGRQFSNSRSEMNVSTLELGDSALYLCASSYDSPYEQYFGPGTRLTVT.

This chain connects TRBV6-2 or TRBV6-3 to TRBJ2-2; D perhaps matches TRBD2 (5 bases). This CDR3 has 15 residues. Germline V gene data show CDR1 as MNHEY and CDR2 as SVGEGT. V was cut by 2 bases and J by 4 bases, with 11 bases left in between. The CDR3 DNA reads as TGTGCCAGCAGTTACCTGGACTGGAGCACCGGGGAGCTGTTTTTT. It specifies CASSYLDWSTGELFF.

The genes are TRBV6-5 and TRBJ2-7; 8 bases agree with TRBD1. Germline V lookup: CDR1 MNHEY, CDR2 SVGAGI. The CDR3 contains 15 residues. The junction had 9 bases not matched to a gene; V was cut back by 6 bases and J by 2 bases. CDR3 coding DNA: TGTGCCAGCAGGACCGCAGGGGGCCCTACCTACGAGCAGTACTTC. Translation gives CASRTAGGPTYEQYF.

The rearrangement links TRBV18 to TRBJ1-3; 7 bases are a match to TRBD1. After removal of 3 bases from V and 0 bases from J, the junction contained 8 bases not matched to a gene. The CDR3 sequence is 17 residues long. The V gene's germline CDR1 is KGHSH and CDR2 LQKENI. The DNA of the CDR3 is TGTGCCAGCTCACCTAAGGGACAGCTGCTCTCTGGAAACACCATATATTTT. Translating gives CASSPKGQLLSGNTIYF.

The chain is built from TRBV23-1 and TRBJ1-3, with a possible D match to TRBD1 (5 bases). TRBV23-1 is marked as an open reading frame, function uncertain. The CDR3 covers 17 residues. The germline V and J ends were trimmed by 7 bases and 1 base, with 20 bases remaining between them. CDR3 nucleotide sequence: TGCGCCAGCACTCCCGGGGGAAGAAGACTTTCTGGAAACACCATATATTTT. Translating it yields CASTPGGRRLSGNTIYF.